Sequencing of this T cell receptor beta chain was carried out in a study of cytomegalovirus exposure and HLA in healthy donors. In the study overall: The same platform was used for the roughly 120 validation repertoires and the 600 to 700 first-cohort repertoires, a later analysis reported. Points from the study as a whole: In the roughly 120 validation repertoires, a later analysis found that first-cohort TCR clusters tended to co-occur.

Donors were drawn from the approximately 120-subject validation cohort, separate from the approximately 670-subject first cohort. Assay: immunoSEQ multiplex PCR; the TCRdb copy retains only in-frame clones and omits some. The table lists 150,000 to 200,000 clones, just under 90% of them singletons. The V and J ends lost 5 bases and 7 bases, in that order; junction bases with no gene match: 7. The CDR3 extends over 16 amino acids. Germline CDR1 reads SGHAT; CDR2 reads FQNNGV. A remark on this clone: Antigen specificity is unknown.

The sequence came from a woman between 18 and 29 years old in good health and CMV-seropositive. The sequencing sample was made of PBMCs. The genes are TRBV11-2 and TRBJ2-2, with 13 bases matching TRBD2. The DNA of the CDR3 is TGTGCCAGCAGCCACGGACTAGCGGGAGACATCGGGGAGCTGTTTTTT. This codes for CASSHGLAGDIGELFF.